The 9 T cell receptor beta chains below all came from one sample that was sequenced in a study of blood T cell repertoires in COVID-19 (dated by TCRdb to the early 2020s). The method behind the library was the immunoSEQ multiplex PCR assay. TCRdb mirrors the immuneACCESS table, restricted to in-frame sequences. Some clones are absent from its copies; in checked studies, under half trace to an unresolved V gene, and the reason for the others is unknown. Across this sample there are just under 300,000 clones, with around nine tenths seen only once. Clones ranked in the top ten supply over 1% of the sample. The sequenced material came from peripheral blood. These receptors all stem from a man in his 70s with acute or convalescent COVID-19.

The rearrangement links TRBV5-5 to TRBJ2-7; D remains ambiguous. The V end lost 2 bases, the J end lost 7 bases, and 10 bases lay between the germline ends. CDR1 SGHKS and CDR2 YYEKEE come from the germline V gene (reference sequence). CDR3 length equals 12 residues. The CDR3 reads CASSLDIGEQYF. The DNA for the CDR3 is TGTGCCAGCAGCTTAGATATCGGGGAGCAGTACTTC.

This sequence joins TRBV19 and TRBJ2-7; 12 bases agree with TRBD1. Germline CDR1 reads LNHDA; CDR2 reads SQIVND (reference sequence). V shed 6 bases, J shed 3 bases, and the junction held 12 bases outside the gene matches. The CDR3 has 17 residues. The CDR3 coding sequence is TGTGCCAGTAGCACGGGACAGGGGGCCCTTGCGAACTACGAGCAGTACTTC. This gives the protein CASSTGQGALANYEQYF.

The chain has TRBV4-2 and TRBJ1-4, with 7 bases identical to TRBD1. The germline V gene has CDR1 LGHNA and CDR2 YNFKEQ. V shed 0 bases and J 4 bases; nucleotides not matched to a gene: 5. This CDR3 is built from 16 residues. The DNA of the CDR3 is TGTGCCAGCAGCCAAGATAGGGGACAGAATAATGAAAAACTGTTTTTT. Encoded protein: CASSQDRGQNNEKLFF.

This clone appeared once. This sequence joins TRBV6-5 and TRBJ2-2; a possible D gene is TRBD2 (6 bases). This CDR3 comprises 15 residues. Germline CDR1 and CDR2: MNHEY and SVGAGI. V dropped 7 bases and J dropped 0 bases, with 12 bases sitting between them. CDR3 sequence reads: CASKWRAPNTGELFF. In DNA, the CDR3 is TGTGCCAGCAAGTGGAGGGCCCCGAACACCGGGGAGCTGTTTTTT.

The chain is built from TRBV30 and TRBJ2-7; 7 bases match TRBD2. Per germline, CDR1 GTSNPN and CDR2 SVGIG (reference sequence). V lost 4 bases and J lost 6; bases outside the gene matches: 12. The CDR3 sequence is 14 residues long. CDR3 sequence (DNA): TGTGCCTGGAACCGGGGAAGCGGGAATCTCGAGCAGTACTTC. It is translated as CAWNRGSGNLEQYF.

The CDR3 DNA reads as TGTGCCAGCAGCGTAGGTCGGGGTTTTATGGAGACCCAGTACTTC. This translates into CASSVGRGFMETQYF. The rearrangement links TRBV9 to TRBJ2-5, with D possibly TRBD2 on 5 matching bases. V was shortened by 0 bases and J by 5 bases, with 14 bases between the two germline ends. Germline loops: CDR1 SGDLS, CDR2 YYNGEE. The CDR3 is 15 amino acids.

The gene calls are TRBV6-4 and TRBJ1-5; 10 nucleotides agree with TRBD1. Germline V gene sequence: CDR1 MRHNA, CDR2 SNTAGT. The CDR3 runs to 16 residues. With 4 bases clipped from V and 5 bases from J, the junction kept 8 bases outside the gene matches. CDR3 residues: CASSVPQTGGYQPQHF. The DNA for the CDR3 is TGTGCCAGCAGTGTGCCCCAGACAGGGGGCTATCAGCCCCAGCATTTT.

The V and J genes are TRBV7-2 and TRBJ2-2; TRBD1 agrees at 8 bases. The CDR3 spans 16 residues. The germline V gene has CDR1 SGHTA and CDR2 FQGNSA. V lost 3 bases and J lost 1; bases outside the gene matches: 4. CDR3 sequence: CASSFAGTGNTGELFF. For the CDR3, the DNA is TGTGCCAGCAGCTTCGCCGGGACAGGGAACACCGGGGAGCTGTTTTTT.

This chain connects TRBV18 to TRBJ1-3; D remains unclear. The ends were cut back, 3 bases at V and 0 bases at J, with 9 bases in the middle. The CDR3 contains 15 residues. Germline V lookup: CDR1 KGHSH, CDR2 LQKENI. The chain's CDR3 is CASSPPLLSGNTIYF. The CDR3 DNA reads TGTGCCAGCTCACCCCCTCTCCTCTCTGGAAACACCATATATTTT. The full variable domain, in which reference TRBV18 and TRBJ1-3 provide the parts outside the CDR3, is NAGVMQNPRHLVRRRGQEARLRCSPMKGHSHVYWYRQLPEEGLKFMVYLQKENIIDESGMPKERFSAEFPKEGPSILRIQQVVRGDSAAYFCASSPPLLSGNTIYFGEGSWLTVV.